This T cell receptor beta chain was captured in a study of HIV-infected patients and healthy controls. This clonotype has at least ten counts. cDNA was made from approximately 0.55 ug RNA using alpha and beta constant primers. Separate chain-specific third strand synthesis with multiplexing indices produced the alpha and beta libraries. TCRdb reanalysed the 5' RACE reads using MiXCR and keeps one entry per CDR3 protein. Among 13,000 to 15,000 distinct CDR3 sequences listed, 9% to 10% were seen once. All unsorted peripheral T cells were captured because whole blood was used without fractionation. Trimming took 1 base from V and 6 from J, leaving 14 bases between them. This CDR3 is 15 amino acids long. Germline loops: CDR1 SGHRS, CDR2 YFSETQ.

The V and J genes are TRBV5-1 and TRBJ2-1; D not certain. The sequence derives from an adult in good health. The sample was blood. The CDR3 coding sequence is TGCGCCAGCAGCTTGTCACTGTCCTTTACCAATGAGCAGTTCTTC. Amino acid sequence: CASSLSLSFTNEQFF.